This TCR beta chain appears in the sequencing data of a study of control samples from healthy donors and cancer patients. The CDR3 spans 17 residues. Germline CDR1 SGHAT, CDR2 FQNNGV. The ends lost 1 base at V and 5 bases at J; junction bases unmatched: 8. Sequencing was performed with immunoSEQ multiplex PCR; in TCRdb, only in-frame clones are kept and a portion is missing. The table records some 130,000 clones, around 90% of them present only once. V and J are TRBV11-2 and TRBJ2-3, with TRBD2 identical over 11 bases. The TCR originated in a man younger than 30 in good health. The sequencing sample was made of blood. Here the CDR3 reads CASSLALAGGLLDTQYF. As DNA, the CDR3 is TGTGCCAGCAGCTTAGCGCTAGCGGGGGGACTCCTAGATACGCAGTATTTT.